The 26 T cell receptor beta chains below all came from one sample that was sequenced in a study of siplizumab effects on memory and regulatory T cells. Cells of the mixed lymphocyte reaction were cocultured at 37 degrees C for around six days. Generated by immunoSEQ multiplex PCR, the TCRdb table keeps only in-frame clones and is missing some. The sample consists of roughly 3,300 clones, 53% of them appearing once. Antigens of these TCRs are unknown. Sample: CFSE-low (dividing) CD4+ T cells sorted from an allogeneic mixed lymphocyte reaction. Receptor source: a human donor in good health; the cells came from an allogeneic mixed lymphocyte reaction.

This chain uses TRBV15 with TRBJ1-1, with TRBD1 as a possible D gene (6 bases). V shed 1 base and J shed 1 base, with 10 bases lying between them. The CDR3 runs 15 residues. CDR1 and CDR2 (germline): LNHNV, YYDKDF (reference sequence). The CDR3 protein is CATSRAGQWNTEAFF. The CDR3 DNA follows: TGTGCCACCAGCAGAGCTGGACAGTGGAACACTGAAGCTTTCTTT.

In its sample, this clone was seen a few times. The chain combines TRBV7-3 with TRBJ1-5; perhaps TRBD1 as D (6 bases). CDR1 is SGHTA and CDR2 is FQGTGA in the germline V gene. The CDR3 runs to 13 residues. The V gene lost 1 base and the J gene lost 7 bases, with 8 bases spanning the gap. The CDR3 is CASSLNRAQPQHF. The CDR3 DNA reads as TGTGCCAGCAGCTTAAACAGGGCGCAGCCCCAGCATTTT.

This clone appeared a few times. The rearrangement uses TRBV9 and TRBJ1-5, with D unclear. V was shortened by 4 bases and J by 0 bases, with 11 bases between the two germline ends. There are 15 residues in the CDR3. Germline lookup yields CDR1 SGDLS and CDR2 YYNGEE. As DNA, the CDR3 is TGTGCCAGCAGCAGGTGGGCGGATAGCAATCAGCCCCAGCATTTT. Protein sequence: CASSRWADSNQPQHF.

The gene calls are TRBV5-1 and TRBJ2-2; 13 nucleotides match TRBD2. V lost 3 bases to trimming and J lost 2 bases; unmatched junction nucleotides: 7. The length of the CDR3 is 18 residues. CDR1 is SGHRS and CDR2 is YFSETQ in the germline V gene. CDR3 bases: TGCGCCAGCAGCTGGTCCGGGGGACTAGCGGGAAACACCGGGGAGCTGTTTTTT. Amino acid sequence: CASSWSGGLAGNTGELFF.

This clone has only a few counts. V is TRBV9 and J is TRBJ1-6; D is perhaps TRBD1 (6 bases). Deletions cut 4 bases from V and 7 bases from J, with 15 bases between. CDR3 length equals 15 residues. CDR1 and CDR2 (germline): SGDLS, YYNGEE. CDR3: CASSLTGSDNSPLHF. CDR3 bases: TGTGCCAGCAGCCTCACAGGGAGTGACAATTCACCCCTCCACTTT.

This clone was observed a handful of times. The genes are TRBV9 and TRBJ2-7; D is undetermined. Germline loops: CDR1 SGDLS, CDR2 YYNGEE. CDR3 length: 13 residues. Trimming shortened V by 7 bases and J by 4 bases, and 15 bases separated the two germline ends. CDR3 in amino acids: CASGGDQTYEQYF. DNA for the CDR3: TGTGCCAGCGGCGGTGACCAAACTTACGAGCAGTACTTC.

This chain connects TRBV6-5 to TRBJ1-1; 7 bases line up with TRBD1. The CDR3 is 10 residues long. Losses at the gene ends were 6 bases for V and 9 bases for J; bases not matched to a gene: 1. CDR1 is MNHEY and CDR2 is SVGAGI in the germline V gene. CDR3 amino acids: CASRGGKAFF. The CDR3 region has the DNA TGTGCCAGCAGAGGGGGCAAAGCTTTCTTT.

CDR3 sequence: CASSSDRYYNEQFF. CDR3 nucleotide sequence: TGTGCCAGCAGTTCGGACAGATATTACAATGAGCAGTTCTTC. The J gene is TRBJ2-1, the V gene TRBV6-5; possibly TRBD1 for D (6 bases). The CDR3 extends over 14 amino acids. The V end was cut by 4 bases, the J end by 4 bases, with 11 bases between. Germline lookup yields CDR1 MNHEY and CDR2 SVGAGI.

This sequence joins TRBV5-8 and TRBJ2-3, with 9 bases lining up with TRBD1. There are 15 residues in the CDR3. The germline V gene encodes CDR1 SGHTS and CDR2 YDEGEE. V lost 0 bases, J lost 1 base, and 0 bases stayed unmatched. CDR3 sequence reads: CASSLGTGGTDTQYF. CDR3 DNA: TGTGCCAGCAGCTTGGGGACAGGGGGCACAGATACGCAGTATTTT. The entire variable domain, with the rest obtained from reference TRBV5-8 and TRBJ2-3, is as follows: EAGVTQSPTHLIKTRGQQATLRCSPISGHTSVYWYQQALGLGLQFLLWYDEGEERNRGNFPPRFSGRQFPNYSSELNVNALELEDSALYLCASSLGTGGTDTQYFGPGTRLTVL.

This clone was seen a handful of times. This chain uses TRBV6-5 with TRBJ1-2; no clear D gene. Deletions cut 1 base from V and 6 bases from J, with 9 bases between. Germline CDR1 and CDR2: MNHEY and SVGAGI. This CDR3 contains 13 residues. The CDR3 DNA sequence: TGTGCCAGCAGTTACTGGTCCGAGCATGGCTACACCTTC. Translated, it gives CASSYWSEHGYTF.

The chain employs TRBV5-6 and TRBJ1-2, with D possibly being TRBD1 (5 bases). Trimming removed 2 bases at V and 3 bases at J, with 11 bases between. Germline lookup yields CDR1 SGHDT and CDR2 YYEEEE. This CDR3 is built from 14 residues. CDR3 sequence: CASSLGERDYGYTF. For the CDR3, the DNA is TGTGCCAGCAGCTTAGGGGAAAGGGACTATGGCTACACCTTC.

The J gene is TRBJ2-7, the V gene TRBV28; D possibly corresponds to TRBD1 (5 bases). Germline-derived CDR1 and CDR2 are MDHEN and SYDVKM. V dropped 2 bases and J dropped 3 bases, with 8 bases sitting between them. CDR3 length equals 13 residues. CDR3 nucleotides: TGTGCCAGCAGTTTAGGACACGTCTACGAGCAGTACTTC. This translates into CASSLGHVYEQYF.

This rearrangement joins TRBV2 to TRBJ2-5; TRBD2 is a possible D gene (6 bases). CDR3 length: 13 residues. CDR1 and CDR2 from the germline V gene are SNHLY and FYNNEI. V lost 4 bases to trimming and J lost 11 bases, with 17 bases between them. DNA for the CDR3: TGTGCCAGCAGTGTAGGCAGGACGGGGGAGCAGTACTTC. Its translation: CASSVGRTGEQYF.

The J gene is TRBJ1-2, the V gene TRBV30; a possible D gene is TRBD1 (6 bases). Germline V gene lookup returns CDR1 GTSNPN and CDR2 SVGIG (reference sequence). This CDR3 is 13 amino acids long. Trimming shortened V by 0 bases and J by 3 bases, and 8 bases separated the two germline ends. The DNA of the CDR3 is TGTGCCTGGAGTGTAGGGACATACTATGGCTACACCTTC. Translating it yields CAWSVGTYYGYTF.

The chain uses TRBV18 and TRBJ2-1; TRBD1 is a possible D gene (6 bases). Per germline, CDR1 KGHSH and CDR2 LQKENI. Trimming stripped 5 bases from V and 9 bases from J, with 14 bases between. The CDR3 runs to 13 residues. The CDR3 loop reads CASSESLDSEQFF. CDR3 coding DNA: TGTGCCAGCTCAGAGTCTCTGGACAGTGAGCAGTTCTTC.

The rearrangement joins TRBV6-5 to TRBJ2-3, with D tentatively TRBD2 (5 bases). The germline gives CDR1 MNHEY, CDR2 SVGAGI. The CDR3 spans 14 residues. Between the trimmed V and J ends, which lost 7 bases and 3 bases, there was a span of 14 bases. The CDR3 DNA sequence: TGTGCCAGCACCCCTAGCTGGGGTACAGATACGCAGTATTTT. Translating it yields CASTPSWGTDTQYF.

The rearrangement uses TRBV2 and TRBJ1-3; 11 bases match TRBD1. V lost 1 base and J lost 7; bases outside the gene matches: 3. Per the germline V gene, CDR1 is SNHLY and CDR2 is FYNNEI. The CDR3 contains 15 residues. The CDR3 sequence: CASSEGTGGINTIYF. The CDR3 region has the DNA TGTGCCAGCAGTGAAGGGACAGGGGGCATCAACACCATATATTTT.

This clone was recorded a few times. The CDR3 is CASSPVRGGLYNEQFF. DNA for the CDR3: TGTGCCAGCAGCCCCGTGCGGGGGGGCCTCTACAATGAGCAGTTCTTC. The gene calls are TRBV7-9 and TRBJ2-1; 9 bases agree with TRBD2. Per germline, CDR1 SEHNR and CDR2 FQNEAQ (reference sequence). The CDR3 spans 16 residues. Trimming cost V 5 bases and J 3 bases; bases outside gene matches: 8.

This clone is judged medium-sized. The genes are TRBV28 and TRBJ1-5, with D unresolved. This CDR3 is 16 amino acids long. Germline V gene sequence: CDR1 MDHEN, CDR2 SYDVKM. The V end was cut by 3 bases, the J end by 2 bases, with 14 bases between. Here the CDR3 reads CASSFSGYSGNQPQHF. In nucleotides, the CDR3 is TGTGCCAGCAGTTTTTCCGGGTATTCAGGCAATCAGCCCCAGCATTTT.

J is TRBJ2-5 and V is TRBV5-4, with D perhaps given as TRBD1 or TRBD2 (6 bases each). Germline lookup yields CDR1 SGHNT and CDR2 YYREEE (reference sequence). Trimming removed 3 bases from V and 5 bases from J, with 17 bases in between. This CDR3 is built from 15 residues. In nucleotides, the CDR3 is TGTGCCAGCAGCTGGCGACTGGGGGGCCAGGAGACCCAGTACTTC. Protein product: CASSWRLGGQETQYF.

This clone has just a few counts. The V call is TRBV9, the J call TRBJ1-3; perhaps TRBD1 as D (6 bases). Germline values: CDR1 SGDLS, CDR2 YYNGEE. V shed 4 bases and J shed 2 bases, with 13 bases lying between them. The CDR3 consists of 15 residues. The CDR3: CASSPLGGAGNTIYF. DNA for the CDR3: TGTGCCAGCAGCCCGTTAGGGGGGGCTGGAAACACCATATATTTT.

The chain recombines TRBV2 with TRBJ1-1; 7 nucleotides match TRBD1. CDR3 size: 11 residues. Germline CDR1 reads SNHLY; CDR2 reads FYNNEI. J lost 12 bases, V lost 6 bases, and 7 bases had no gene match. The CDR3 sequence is CASRTGIRTFF. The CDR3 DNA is TGTGCCAGCAGGACAGGGATTCGGACTTTCTTT.

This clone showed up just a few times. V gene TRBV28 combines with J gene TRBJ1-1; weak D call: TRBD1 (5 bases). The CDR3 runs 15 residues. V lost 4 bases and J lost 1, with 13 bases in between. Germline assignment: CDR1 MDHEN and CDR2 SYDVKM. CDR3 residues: CASSYLGATNTEAFF. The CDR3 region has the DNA TGTGCCAGCAGTTACCTTGGGGCCACGAACACTGAAGCTTTCTTT.

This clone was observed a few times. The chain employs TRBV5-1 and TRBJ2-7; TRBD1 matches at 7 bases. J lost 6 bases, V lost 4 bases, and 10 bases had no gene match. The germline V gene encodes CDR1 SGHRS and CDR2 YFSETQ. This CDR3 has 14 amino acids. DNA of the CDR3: TGCGCCAGCAGCCTGGGACAGATCTTTGGCGAGCAGTACTTC. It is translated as CASSLGQIFGEQYF.

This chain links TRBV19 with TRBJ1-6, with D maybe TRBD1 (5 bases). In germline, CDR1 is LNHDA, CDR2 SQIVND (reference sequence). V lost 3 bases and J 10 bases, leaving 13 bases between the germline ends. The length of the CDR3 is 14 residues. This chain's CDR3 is CASSIIPGLSPLHF. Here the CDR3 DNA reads TGTGCCAGTAGTATTATACCAGGGTTATCACCCCTCCACTTT.

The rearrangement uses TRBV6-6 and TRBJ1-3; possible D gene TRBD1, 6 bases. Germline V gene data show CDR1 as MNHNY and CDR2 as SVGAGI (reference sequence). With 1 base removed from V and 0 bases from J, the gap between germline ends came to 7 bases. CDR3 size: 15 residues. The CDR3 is CASSYWTDSGNTIYF. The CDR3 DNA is TGTGCCAGCAGTTACTGGACAGACTCTGGAAACACCATATATTTT.